This paragraph reports one T cell receptor (beta chain). The antigen remains undetermined. These data come from a study of shared clonotypes between healthy human individuals. Findings of the study overall: All-four-donor shared clonotypes had higher generation probabilities than non-shared clonotypes did.

Healthy HIV-negative adults with no recent acute infections or vaccinations were recruited as donors. Every donor was a Caucasian adult from Nashville, Tennessee. TCRdb's table, derived via immunoSEQ multiplex PCR, lists solely in-frame clones and lacks some. The data contain around 940,000 clones, about three quarters of them seen just once; the ten biggest clones take up nearly 1.5%. This CDR3 region has 18 residues. Germline lookup yields CDR1 SGHVS and CDR2 FNYEAQ. The V segment lost 1 base and the J segment 3 bases; nucleotides outside the gene matches: 9. The receptor was derived from a man aged 18 to 30 in good health. Sequenced: memory CD4+ T cells sorted from blood. Subset here: CD45RA-negative fraction. The chain uses TRBV7-6 and TRBJ2-2; TRBD1 aligns across 9 bases. The CDR3 DNA reads as TGTGCCAGCAGCTTAGTGGGCCCGGGACAGGGATACACCGGGGAGCTGTTTTTT. Protein: CASSLVGPGQGYTGELFF. The full variable domain, in which reference TRBV7-6 and TRBJ2-2 provide the parts outside the CDR3, is GAGVSQSPRYKVTKRGQDVALRCDPISGHVSLYWYRQALGQGPEFLTYFNYEAQQDKSGLPNDRFSAERPEGSISTLTIQRTEQRDSAMYRCASSLVGPGQGYTGELFFGEGSRLTVL.